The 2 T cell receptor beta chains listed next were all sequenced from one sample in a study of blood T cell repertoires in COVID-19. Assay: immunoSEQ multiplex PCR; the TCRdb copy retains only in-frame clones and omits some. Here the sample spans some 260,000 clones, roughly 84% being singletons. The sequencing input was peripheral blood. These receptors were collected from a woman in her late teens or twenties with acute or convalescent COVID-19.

This chain's CDR3 is CASSESGLLDEQYF. The CDR3 DNA follows: TGTGCCAGCAGTGAATCGGGTCTACTCGACGAGCAGTACTTC. V and J are TRBV25-1 and TRBJ2-7; D gene ambiguous. The CDR3 contains 14 residues. Trimming stripped 1 base from V and 5 bases from J, with 12 bases between. Germline V gene sequence: CDR1 MGHDK, CDR2 SYGVNS.

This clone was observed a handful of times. The chain's CDR3 is CATSRGTGNRGYTF. CDR3 DNA: TGTGCCACCAGCAGAGGGACAGGGAATCGTGGCTACACCTTC. The rearrangement links TRBV15 to TRBJ1-2; 8 positions match TRBD1. CDR3 length: 14 residues. CDR1 LNHNV and CDR2 YYDKDF come from the germline V gene (reference sequence). The trim removed 1 base at V and 7 bases at J, leaving 5 bases unmatched.